The clone carrying this T cell receptor (beta chain) has just one count. Its antigen is still unknown. Use of 60 Vbeta and 13 Jbeta primers characterized the PCR. Some clones are missing from TCRdb's copy, which holds only in-frame ones; the method was immunoSEQ multiplex PCR. The table lists almost 200,000 clones, roughly 77% of them singletons. This specimen comes from a study of cytomegalovirus exposure and HLA in healthy donors. Study results and limitations: In a later analysis, HLA-C alleles had the fewest associated TCRs, DRB1 alleles the most. For TCR beta chains, V- and J-gene trimming was later linked to a missense DCLRE1C variant. Overall, approximately 150 TCR beta chains were annotated as cytomegalovirus-associated.

Germline CDR1 reads SEHNR; CDR2 reads FQNEAQ (reference sequence). This CDR3 comprises 11 residues. V was clipped by 7 bases and J by 8 bases, with 8 bases between them. The chain links TRBV7-9 to TRBJ1-4; D unresolved. The source is a male donor in good health and CMV-seropositive. Sequenced sample: PBMCs. The CDR3 reads CASKGGEKLFF. CDR3 coding DNA: TGTGCCAGCAAGGGCGGGGAAAAACTGTTTTTT.